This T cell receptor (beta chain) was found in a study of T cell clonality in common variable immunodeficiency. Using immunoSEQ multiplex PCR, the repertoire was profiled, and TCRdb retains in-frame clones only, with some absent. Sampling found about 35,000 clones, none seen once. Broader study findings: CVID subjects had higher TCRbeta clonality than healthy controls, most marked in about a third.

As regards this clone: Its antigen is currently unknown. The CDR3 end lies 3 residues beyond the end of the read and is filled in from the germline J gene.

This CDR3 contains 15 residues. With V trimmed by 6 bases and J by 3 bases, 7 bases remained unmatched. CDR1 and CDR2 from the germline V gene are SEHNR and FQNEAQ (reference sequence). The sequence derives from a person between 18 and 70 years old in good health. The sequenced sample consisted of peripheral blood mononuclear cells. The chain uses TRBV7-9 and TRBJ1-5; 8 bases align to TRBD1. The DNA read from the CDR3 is TGTGCCAGCAGGGAAAACAGGGGGGCCAATCAGCCC. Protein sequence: CASRENRGANQP. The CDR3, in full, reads CASRENRGANQPQHF.